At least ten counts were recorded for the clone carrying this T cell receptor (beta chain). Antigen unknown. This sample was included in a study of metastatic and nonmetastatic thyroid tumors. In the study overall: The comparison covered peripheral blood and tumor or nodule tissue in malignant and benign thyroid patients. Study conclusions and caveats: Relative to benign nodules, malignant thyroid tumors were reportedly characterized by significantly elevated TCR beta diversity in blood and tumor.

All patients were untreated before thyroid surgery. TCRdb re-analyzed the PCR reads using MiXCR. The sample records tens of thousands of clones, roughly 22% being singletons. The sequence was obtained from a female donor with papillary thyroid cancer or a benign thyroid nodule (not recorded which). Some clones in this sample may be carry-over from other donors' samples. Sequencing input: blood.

The CDR3 sequence: CASIDDGGRFYGYTF. The CDR3 nucleotides read TGTGCCAGCATTGACGACGGCGGTCGGTTCTATGGCTACACCTTC. The chain employs TRBV2 and TRBJ1-2; D unresolved. Germline values: CDR1 SNHLY, CDR2 FYNNEI. The CDR3 consists of 15 residues. V gave up 7 bases and J gave up 4 bases, with 19 bases separating them.